Listed below are T cell receptor beta chains from one sample, sequenced in a study of blood T cell repertoires in COVID-19. Only in-frame clones appear in the TCRdb table, and some are missing; sequencing was by immunoSEQ multiplex PCR. The repertoire consists of approximately 140,000 clones, with 88% occurring once and the leading ten covering 2.5% to 3%. Material for sequencing was peripheral blood. All receptors derive from a human donor with COVID-19, enrolled during active disease. The donor label of this sample is uncertain. Both conserved end residues are part of each CDR3. The order of the fields is D gene, V gene, clone size, J gene, CDR3 DNA, CDR3 protein. The D gene is left open where the match is weak. Rows may omit the clone size; those that give it use once, few, many or a size class.

.	TRBV9	.	TRBJ2-2	TGTGCCAGCAGCGTAGATGGTAGCGGAATTTCCACCGGGGAGCTGTTTTTT	CASSVDGSGISTGELFF
TRBD1	TRBV6-5	.	TRBJ2-4	TGTGCCAGCAGTTACTCACAGGGGGAAAACATTCAGTACTTC	CASSYSQGENIQYF
.	TRBV28	.	TRBJ1-5	TGTGCCAGCAGTTCGATTCGGGAGGGGGGACAGCCCCAGCATTTT	CASSSIREGGQPQHF
.	TRBV18	.	TRBJ1-2	TGTGCCAGCTCACCCGGGGGAGCTGAGAAGGCTAACTATGGCTACACCTTC	CASSPGGAEKANYGYTF
.	TRBV29-1	once	TRBJ1-2	TGCAGCGTTGTATCTGTTAGGGCGGGTGGCTACACCTTC	CSVVSVRAGGYTF
TRBD2	TRBV10-3	.	TRBJ2-3	TGTGCCATCGGAGGACTAGCGGGAGCCACAGATACGCAGTATTTT	CAIGGLAGATDTQYF
TRBD2	TRBV3-1/TRBV3-2	.	TRBJ2-7	TGTGCCAGCAGCCCCCTTAGCGGGAGGCCCTACGAGCAGTACTTC	CASSPLSGRPYEQYF
.	TRBV6-5	few	TRBJ1-2	TGTGCCAGCAGTAGGAACAGGGTTGGCTACACCTTC	CASSRNRVGYTF
.	TRBV3-1/TRBV3-2	.	TRBJ1-2	TGTGCCAGCAGCCAAACCCGGACTGGCGGCTACACCTTC	CASSQTRTGGYTF
.	TRBV11-2	.	TRBJ1-2	TGTGCCAGCAGCAGTGTGGGCCTCTATGGCTACACCTTC	CASSSVGLYGYTF
TRBD2	TRBV27	.	TRBJ2-1	TGTGCCAGCAGTTTAACCCACGGACTAGCGGGTATTGGTGAGCAGTTCTTC	CASSLTHGLAGIGEQFF
TRBD1	TRBV7-3	few	TRBJ2-4	TGTGCCAGCAGCTCGTCGGGACAGGGGAGTATTCAGTACTTC	CASSSSGQGSIQYF
TRBD1	TRBV6-5	.	TRBJ1-2	TGTGCCAGCAGTTCCGGGACAGGGACCTATGGCTACACCTTC	CASSSGTGTYGYTF
TRBD1	TRBV29-1	.	TRBJ2-5	TGCAGCGGAGAAGGGACAGGGAAGACCCAGTACTTC	CSGEGTGKTQYF
TRBD1	TRBV27	.	TRBJ1-1	TGTGCCAGCAGGGACAGGGAGAACACTGAAGCTTTCTTT	CASRDRENTEAFF
.	TRBV6-2/TRBV6-3	.	TRBJ2-7	TGTGCCAGCAGTTACGAAGGGAGCTCCTACGAGCAGTACTTC	CASSYEGSSYEQYF
.	TRBV6-6	.	TRBJ1-2	TGTGCCAGCAGTAAGGGAGCCTCGTCGGAGGGCTACACCTTC	CASSKGASSEGYTF
TRBD2	TRBV7-6	.	TRBJ2-2	TGTGCCAGCAGCTTACTAGCGGGGCTCACCGGGGAGCTGTTTTTT	CASSLLAGLTGELFF
TRBD1	TRBV6-5	.	TRBJ2-2	TGTGCCAGCAGAAGCCAGGGGGCAAACACCGGGGAGCTGTTTTTT	CASRSQGANTGELFF
TRBD1	TRBV6-1	.	TRBJ2-2	TGTGCCAGCAGTGAACAACAGGGGGAAACCGGGGAGCTGTTTTTT	CASSEQQGETGELFF
TRBD2	TRBV5-1	few	TRBJ2-3	TGCGCCAGCAGCTCTCAACCCCCGGGGGGGACCTATTCCGATACGCAGTATTTT	CASSSQPPGGTYSDTQYF
.	TRBV5-1	.	TRBJ1-3	TGCGCCAGCAGCCCCGACAGCGACGGAAACACCATATATTTT	CASSPDSDGNTIYF
TRBD1	TRBV2	.	TRBJ2-7	TGTGCCAGCAGTGGACAGGGTGCTGGGTTGTACGAGCAGTACTTC	CASSGQGAGLYEQYF
TRBD1	TRBV5-4	.	TRBJ1-1	TGTGCCAGCAGCCAAGCGACAGGGAGTACTGAAGCTTTCTTT	CASSQATGSTEAFF
TRBD1	TRBV6-5	once	TRBJ2-5	TGTGCCAGCAGTCCTATACAGACAGGGGTAGAGACCCAGTACTTC	CASSPIQTGVETQYF
TRBD1	TRBV11-3	.	TRBJ2-3	TGTGCCAGCAGTCCGAGCGGGACAGGGTTGAGCACAGATACGCAGTATTTT	CASSPSGTGLSTDTQYF
TRBD2	TRBV7-3	.	TRBJ2-1	TGTGCCAGCAGCTTATCGCCTAGCGGGAACTCTGAGCAGTTCTTC	CASSLSPSGNSEQFF
TRBD1	TRBV24-1	.	TRBJ2-5	TGTGCCACCAGTGATTGGGGGGGACAGGGACAAGAGACCCAGTACTTC	CATSDWGGQGQETQYF
.	TRBV9	.	TRBJ1-3	TGTGCCAGCAGCGTAGGGGAGGGGGGAAACACCATATATTTT	CASSVGEGGNTIYF
.	TRBV14	.	TRBJ2-5	TGTGCCAGCAGCCAGGGTTGGCGGGGAGCACAAGAGACCCAGTACTTC	CASSQGWRGAQETQYF
TRBD1	TRBV14	.	TRBJ2-1	TGTGCCAGCAGCCAAGATCTAGACAGGGGTTACAATGAGCAGTTCTTC	CASSQDLDRGYNEQFF
.	TRBV11-2	.	TRBJ2-7	TGTGCCAGCAGCTTGGACAGCTGGGGCTACGAGCAGTACTTC	CASSLDSWGYEQYF
.	TRBV7-3	.	TRBJ2-2	TGTGCCAGCAGATCAGGACAGCACACCGGGGAGCTGTTTTTT	CASRSGQHTGELFF
.	TRBV10-1	.	TRBJ1-1	TGCGCCAGCAGTGAGTCGCTAGGAACTGAAGCTTTCTTT	CASSESLGTEAFF
.	TRBV7-6	.	TRBJ2-1	TGTGCCAGCAGCTTAGTCCTAACCCCCTACAATGAGCAGTTCTTC	CASSLVLTPYNEQFF
.	TRBV5-1	.	TRBJ1-3	TGCGCCAGCAGGCAGGGGCGCCTCTCTGGAAACACCATATATTTT	CASRQGRLSGNTIYF
.	TRBV3-1/TRBV3-2	.	TRBJ2-3	TGTGCCAGCAGCCAAGGGGGGGCAGATACGCAGTATTTT	CASSQGGADTQYF
TRBD1	TRBV18	once	TRBJ2-3	TGTGCCAGCTCAGACAGGGAGATTACAGATACGCAGTATTTT	CASSDREITDTQYF
.	TRBV4-1	.	TRBJ1-2	TGCGCCAGCAGCCAAGACAGGGGAATGAATGGCTACACCTTC	CASSQDRGMNGYTF
TRBD1	TRBV15	.	TRBJ1-1	TGTGCCACCAGCAGAGGGGACAGGGGCGCTTTCTTT	CATSRGDRGAFF
TRBD1	TRBV7-9	.	TRBJ1-2	TGTGCCAGCAGCTTCTCACCCGGGACAGGGCCCTATGGCTACACCTTC	CASSFSPGTGPYGYTF
TRBD1	TRBV10-3	.	TRBJ1-1	TGTGCCATCAGTGAGTCAACCAGGGGGGAAGCTTTCTTT	CAISESTRGEAFF
.	TRBV9	.	TRBJ1-2	TGTGCCAGCAGGGGGGAGGACTATGGCTACACCTTC	CASRGEDYGYTF
TRBD1	TRBV6-6	.	TRBJ2-4	TGTGCCAGCAGGAGACAGGGGGCCAAAAACATTCAGTACTTC	CASRRQGAKNIQYF
TRBD2	TRBV5-1	.	TRBJ2-2	TGCGCCAGCAGCTTGGGGTCGACTAGCTACACCGGGGAGCTGTTTTTT	CASSLGSTSYTGELFF